What follows are 7 T cell receptor beta chains derived from one specimen sequenced in a study of T cell responses to AZD1222 COVID-19 vaccine. Sequencing used immunoSEQ multiplex PCR; TCRdb keeps in-frame clones, though not all of them. This sample has approximately 100,000 clones, with 85% to 90% found just once. The sequenced sample was peripheral blood, obtained on day 0 of AZD1222 vaccination. These receptors all stem from an adult in good health.

This clone was picked up many times. The chain couples TRBV6-2 or TRBV6-3 to TRBJ2-3; D may be TRBD2 (6 bases). Germline assignment: CDR1 MNHEY and CDR2 SVGEGT. The CDR3 has 15 residues. Trimming stripped 2 bases from V and 0 bases from J, with 9 bases between. The CDR3 sequence is CASSYDRGSTDTQYF. The CDR3, as DNA: TGTGCCAGCAGTTACGACCGGGGGAGCACAGATACGCAGTATTTT.

The chain combines TRBV13 with TRBJ2-2, with D perhaps matching TRBD1 (6 bases). Germline V gene data show CDR1 as PRHDT and CDR2 as FYEKMQ (reference sequence). V was shortened by 4 bases and J by 6 bases, with 9 bases between the two germline ends. The CDR3 contains 13 residues. The CDR3, as DNA: TGTGCCAGCAGCTCTAGACAGGCCGGGGAGCTGTTTTTT. Residues: CASSSRQAGELFF. Drawing the rest from reference TRBV13 and TRBJ2-2, the complete variable domain is AAGVIQSPRHLIKEKRETATLKCYPIPRHDTVYWYQQGPGQDPQFLISFYEKMQSDKGSIPDRFSAQQFSDYHSELNMSSLELGDSALYFCASSSRQAGELFFGEGSRLTVL.

The chain recombines TRBV28 with TRBJ1-5, with D unclear. The CDR3 extends over 13 amino acids. Germline CDR1 MDHEN, CDR2 SYDVKM. V dropped 2 bases and J dropped 7 bases, with 9 bases sitting between them. The CDR3 sequence: CASSLAVGQPQHF. In DNA, the CDR3 is TGTGCCAGCAGTTTAGCAGTTGGGCAGCCCCAGCATTTT.

The rearrangement joins TRBV19 to TRBJ1-2, with 8 bases that match TRBD1. Germline CDR1 is LNHDA and CDR2 is SQIVND (reference sequence). This CDR3 comprises 12 residues. V was pared by 7 bases and J by 3 bases, with 1 base of the junction left unmatched. DNA for the CDR3: TGTGCCAGTAAGGACAGGGACTATGGCTACACCTTC. Protein: CASKDRDYGYTF. The full variable domain, rest sourced from reference TRBV19 and TRBJ1-2, is DGGITQSPKYLFRKEGQNVTLSCEQNLNHDAMYWYRQDPGQGLRLIYYSQIVNDFQKGDIAEGYSVSREKKESFPLTVTSAQKNPTAFYLCASKDRDYGYTFGSGTRLTVV.

This clone was seen ten or more times. This sample also contains other DNA sequences that code for the same CDR3. V usage is TRBV6-4 and J usage is TRBJ2-2; D is ambiguous. V was pared by 2 bases and J by 3 bases, with 4 bases between. The CDR3 runs to 13 residues. CDR1 MRHNA and CDR2 SNTAGT come from the germline V gene. The CDR3 sequence: CASSDRDTGELFF. The CDR3 nucleotides read TGTGCCAGCAGTGACAGGGACACCGGGGAGCTGTTTTTT.

This chain joins TRBV5-4 and TRBJ2-1; D remains unclear. The germline V gene encodes CDR1 SGHNT and CDR2 YYREEE (reference sequence). V lost 6 bases and J 0 bases, leaving 13 bases between the germline ends. The CDR3 runs 15 residues. The CDR3 DNA follows: TGTGCCAGCACCACCACCCTGAGCTCCTACAATGAGCAGTTCTTC. Protein sequence: CASTTTLSSYNEQFF.

The chain employs TRBV2 and TRBJ2-2; tentative D call: TRBD1 (5 bases). This CDR3 is 14 amino acids long. Trimming shortened V by 8 bases and J by 3 bases, and 13 bases separated the two germline ends. Germline assignment: CDR1 SNHLY and CDR2 FYNNEI. In DNA form, the CDR3 reads TGTGCCAGCCAGTCAGGGTTAGACACCGGGGAGCTGTTTTTT. It specifies CASQSGLDTGELFF.